This TCR beta chain is drawn from a study of blood T cell repertoires in COVID-19. In the study overall: Samples of COVID-19 (acute and convalescent) were obtained from the United States, Italy and Spain. PBMCs, B-cell-depleted T cells, or T cells were the source of the cDNA or gDNA that made up the material.

As for this clone: The junction shows a germline mismatch at one end, possibly a read error.

Germline V gene lookup returns CDR1 LGHDT and CDR2 YNNKEL (reference sequence). The CDR3 loop spans 11 amino acids. Under the authors' procedure: It was from reference gene primer amplification that nucleated cell counts were estimated. Libraries were prepared by immunoSEQ multiplex PCR; TCRdb keeps only in-frame clonotypes and omits some of them. That table furnishes V, J and clone size, whereas the DNA furnished D and trimming. The repertoire includes some 270,000 clones, roughly 90% of them detected once, and around 2.1% sits in the top ten. The chain has TRBV3-1 (or the pseudogene TRBV3-2) and TRBJ1-4, with a possible D match to TRBD1 (5 bases). The sequence derives from a man over 45 with acute or convalescent COVID-19. The sample comprised peripheral blood. As DNA, the CDR3 is TGTGCCAGCAGCCAAGGCCAGGGTGTGGTTTTT. It is translated as CASSQGQGVVF.